These T cell receptor beta chains were read from a single sample in a study of blood T cell repertoires in COVID-19. Sequencing used immunoSEQ multiplex PCR; TCRdb keeps in-frame clones, though not all of them. This sample has hundreds of thousands of clones; roughly 85% occur once, and the top ten carry roughly 1.8%. The source material was PBMCs or T cells enriched from blood (not recorded which). These receptors originate from a woman aged 18 to 35 with acute COVID-19. Each CDR3 is given with its conserved first and last residue. A D gene is named only where the DNA matches it firmly. Clone size is given for some rows only: seen once, a few or many times, or a class if the clone is expanded.

d_gene,j_gene,abundance,v_gene,CDR3aa,CDR3nt
.,TRBJ1-6,.,TRBV6-5,CASSTGSSPLHF,TGTGCCAGCAGTACCGGGAGTTCACCCCTCCACTTT
.,TRBJ2-1,few,TRBV7-3,CASSLIQSIYNEQFF,TGTGCCAGCAGCTTGATACAGAGTATATACAATGAGCAGTTCTTC
.,TRBJ2-1,.,TRBV6-5,CASSSYGTHYNEQFF,TGTGCCAGCAGTTCCTACGGGACACACTACAATGAGCAGTTCTTC
.,TRBJ2-7,.,TRBV7-9,CASSLAFVGYYEQYF,TGTGCCAGCAGCTTAGCGTTTGTCGGTTACTACGAGCAGTACTTC
TRBD2,TRBJ2-5,.,TRBV7-9,CASSSGTSGRETQYF,TGTGCCAGCAGCTCCGGGACTAGCGGGAGAGAGACCCAGTACTTC
.,TRBJ2-7,.,TRBV12-3/TRBV12-4,CASSFYQGEQYF,TGTGCCAGCAGTTTTTACCAGGGCGAGCAGTACTTC
.,TRBJ2-1,.,TRBV5-6,CASRSGLASYNEQFF,TGTGCCAGCCGGAGCGGGTTGGCCTCCTACAATGAGCAGTTCTTC
TRBD1,TRBJ1-5,.,TRBV28,CASSGDRDIQPQHF,TGTGCCAGCAGTGGGGACAGGGACATACAGCCCCAGCATTTT
TRBD2,TRBJ2-7,.,TRBV6-6,CASSYPSRGANEQYF,TGTGCCAGCAGTTACCCCTCGCGGGGGGCTAACGAGCAGTACTTC
.,TRBJ1-1,.,TRBV3-1/TRBV3-2,CASSQDQSSNTEAFF,TGTGCCAGCAGCCAAGATCAGTCGTCGAACACTGAAGCTTTCTTT
TRBD2,TRBJ2-5,.,TRBV7-2,CASSFLGAGGAQETQYF,TGTGCCAGCAGCTTCCTCGGGGCGGGAGGGGCCCAAGAGACCCAGTACTTC
.,TRBJ1-1,once,TRBV7-9,CASNFRPGQQNTEAFF,TGTGCCAGCAATTTTAGACCGGGACAACAGAACACTGAAGCTTTCTTT
.,TRBJ1-4,.,TRBV28,CASSGSGGKLFF,TGTGCCAGCAGTGGGTCCGGAGGAAAACTGTTTTTT
.,TRBJ2-7,.,TRBV6-2/TRBV6-3,CASSYRPAYEQYF,TGTGCCAGCAGTTACCGCCCAGCGTACGAGCAGTACTTC
TRBD1,TRBJ1-4,once,TRBV7-9,CASRPTGGDEKLFF,TGTGCCAGCAGGCCGACAGGGGGTGATGAAAAACTGTTTTTT
.,TRBJ2-2,.,TRBV19,CASSIRGSGELFF,TGTGCCAGTAGTATTAGGGGGTCTGGGGAGCTGTTTTTT
.,TRBJ2-1,.,TRBV2,CASSERRGYNEQFF,TGTGCCAGCAGTGAACGTCGGGGGTACAATGAGCAGTTCTTC
TRBD2,TRBJ2-7,.,TRBV10-2,CASSRSGGIYEQYF,TGCGCCAGCAGCCGTAGCGGGGGTATTTACGAGCAGTACTTC
TRBD2,TRBJ2-1,.,TRBV20-1,CSASLASGVGNEQFF,TGCAGTGCTAGTCTTGCGAGCGGGGTTGGGAATGAGCAGTTCTTC
.,TRBJ2-3,.,TRBV11-3,CASSLAPGADTQYF,TGTGCCAGCAGCTTAGCCCCAGGGGCAGATACGCAGTATTTT
TRBD1,TRBJ1-1,.,TRBV6-6,CASSLGQDFMNTEAFF,TGTGCCAGCAGCCTCGGACAGGATTTCATGAACACTGAAGCTTTCTTT
.,TRBJ2-3,.,TRBV10-3,CAISESKSEDTQYF,TGTGCCATCAGTGAGTCGAAGTCCGAGGATACGCAGTATTTT
.,TRBJ1-3,.,TRBV3-1/TRBV3-2,CASSQEPRLGNTIYF,TGTGCCAGCAGCCAAGAGCCCAGGCTTGGAAACACCATATATTTT
.,TRBJ1-1,.,TRBV28,CASSLVVGLFEAFF,TGTGCCAGCAGTTTAGTGGTCGGTCTGTTTGAAGCTTTCTTT
TRBD1,TRBJ2-5,.,TRBV19,CASTTGGGGETQYF,TGTGCCAGTACAACAGGGGGCGGGGGAGAGACCCAGTACTTC
TRBD1,TRBJ2-7,.,TRBV7-9,CASSKDVDTGVNEQYF,TGTGCCAGCAGCAAGGACGTGGATACAGGGGTGAACGAGCAGTACTTC
.,TRBJ1-1,.,TRBV7-6,CASSSVAVNTEAFF,TGTGCCAGCAGCTCTGTGGCGGTAAACACTGAAGCTTTCTTT
.,TRBJ1-2,few,TRBV15,CATNRDRNYGYTF,TGTGCCACCAACAGAGACAGGAACTATGGCTACACCTTC
.,TRBJ1-5,.,TRBV19,CASSIDIDQPQHF,TGTGCCAGTAGTATAGACATAGATCAGCCCCAGCATTTT
TRBD1,TRBJ1-5,.,TRBV7-6,CASSSRTGWSNQPQHF,TGTGCCAGCAGCTCGAGGACAGGGTGGAGCAATCAGCCCCAGCATTTT
.,TRBJ2-1,.,TRBV4-2,CASSQAADEQFF,TGTGCCAGCAGCCAAGCGGCGGATGAGCAGTTCTTC
.,TRBJ1-6,.,TRBV9,CASSVRGSSYNSPLHF,TGTGCCAGCAGCGTAAGGGGGAGCTCCTATAATTCACCCCTCCACTTT
TRBD2,TRBJ2-3,.,TRBV10-1,CASSEPGLAGEDTQYF,TGCGCCAGCAGTGAACCGGGACTAGCGGGAGAAGATACGCAGTATTTT
.,TRBJ2-4,.,TRBV11-2,CASTPPQGSIQYF,TGTGCCAGCACCCCGCCCCAGGGGAGCATTCAGTACTTC
.,TRBJ1-3,.,TRBV7-2,CASSLAAGLGNTIYF,TGTGCCAGCAGCTTAGCTGCGGGGTTAGGAAACACCATATATTTT
TRBD1,TRBJ1-6,.,TRBV19,CASKAEDRVYSPLHF,TGTGCCAGTAAAGCTGAGGACAGGGTTTATTCACCCCTCCACTTT
.,TRBJ1-2,.,TRBV28,CATEGSWEVYTF,TGTGCCACCGAGGGTTCATGGGAAGTCTACACCTTC
.,TRBJ2-7,.,TRBV14,CASSQPTGTRHSYEQYF,TGTGCCAGCAGCCAACCTACCGGGACACGCCATTCCTACGAGCAGTACTTC
.,TRBJ2-7,.,TRBV28,CASSFRDSRYEQYF,TGTGCCAGCAGTTTCCGGGACTCCCGTTACGAGCAGTACTTC